This entry features one T cell receptor beta chain sequence. This specimen belongs to a study of shared clonotypes between healthy human individuals. Clones were sequenced by immunoSEQ multiplex PCR, and TCRdb holds only the in-frame ones, with some missing. Of about 1.1 million clones in the sample, roughly 80% were seen once. J gave up 6 bases and V 2 bases, and 12 bases lay outside the gene matches. Germline V gene lookup returns CDR1 MNHEY and CDR2 SMNVEV (reference sequence). The CDR3 runs 16 residues. The chain combines TRBV27 with TRBJ2-7; 8 bases match TRBD2. Specimen: memory CD4+ T cells from PBMCs. Sample subset: CD45RA-negative fraction. This receptor was identified in a man in his late teens or twenties in good health. Some clones in this sample may be carry-over from other donors' samples. The CDR3 loop is CASSLSSPAGVFEQYF. The DNA of the CDR3 is TGTGCCAGCAGTTTAAGTTCCCCAGCGGGAGTGTTCGAGCAGTACTTC.